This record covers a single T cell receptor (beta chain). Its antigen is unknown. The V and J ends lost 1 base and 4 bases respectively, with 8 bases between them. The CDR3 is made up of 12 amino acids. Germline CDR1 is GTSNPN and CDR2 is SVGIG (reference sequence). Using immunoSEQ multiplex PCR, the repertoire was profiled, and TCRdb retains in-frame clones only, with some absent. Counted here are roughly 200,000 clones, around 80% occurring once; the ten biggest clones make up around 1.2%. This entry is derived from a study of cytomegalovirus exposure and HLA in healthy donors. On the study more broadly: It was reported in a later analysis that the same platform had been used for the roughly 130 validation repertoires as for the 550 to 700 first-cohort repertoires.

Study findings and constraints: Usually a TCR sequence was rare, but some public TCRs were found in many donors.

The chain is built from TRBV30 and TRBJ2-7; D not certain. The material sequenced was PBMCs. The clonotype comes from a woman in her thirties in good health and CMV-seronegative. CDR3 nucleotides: TGTGCCTGGAGTGCGAGCCGGTACGAGCAGTACTTC. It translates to CAWSASRYEQYF.